Following are 7 T cell receptor beta chains from one sample sequenced in a study of T cell changes during pregnancy in multiple sclerosis. Using immunoSEQ multiplex PCR, the repertoire was profiled, and TCRdb retains in-frame clones only, with some absent. In the table there are about 100,000 clones, 92% of which are singletons. Material: peripheral blood, obtained after pregnancy. These receptors came from a female donor with multiple sclerosis, enrolled in a pregnancy study.

The chain carries TRBV11-3 and TRBJ1-6; no firm D call. This CDR3 has 18 residues. V was pared by 1 base and J by 7 bases, with 20 bases between. Germline assignment: CDR1 SGHNT and CDR2 YENEEA. The CDR3 DNA follows: TGTGCCAGCAGCTTAGGCGGACCCTTTGTGAGGGAGAATTCACCCCTCCACTTT. Residues: CASSLGGPFVRENSPLHF.

This chain links TRBV7-8 with TRBJ2-3; the D is unclear. Trimming took off 2 bases at V and 0 bases at J, with 9 bases between the two ends. The CDR3 loop spans 15 amino acids. Germline-derived CDR1 and CDR2 are SGHVS and FQNEAQ. CDR3 in amino acids: CASSLILPSTDTQYF. In DNA form, the CDR3 reads TGTGCCAGCAGCTTAATACTTCCTAGCACAGATACGCAGTATTTT.

The genes are TRBV9 and TRBJ2-7; D gene ambiguous. The CDR3 runs to 13 residues. V lost 1 base and J lost 3, with 8 bases in between. Germline lookup yields CDR1 SGDLS and CDR2 YYNGEE. This CDR3 is CASSVNTNYEQYF. CDR3 DNA: TGTGCCAGCAGCGTAAACACCAACTACGAGCAGTACTTC.

The chain has TRBV15 and TRBJ2-5; 16 bases match TRBD2. This CDR3 has 20 amino acids. The germline gives CDR1 LNHNV, CDR2 YYDKDF (reference sequence). Unmatched junction bases numbered 15, after V lost 4 bases and J lost 4 bases. The CDR3 spells CATSTNPAGTSGGARETQYF. The CDR3 coding sequence is TGTGCCACCAGCACCAACCCCGCCGGGACTAGCGGGGGGGCCCGAGAGACCCAGTACTTC.

CDR3 loop: CAWSKRLAGVYEQYF. Written as DNA, the CDR3 is TGTGCCTGGAGCAAGAGACTAGCGGGAGTCTACGAGCAGTACTTC. This chain uses TRBV30 with TRBJ2-7; 12 nucleotides agree with TRBD2. The trim removed 3 bases at V and 3 bases at J, leaving 6 bases unmatched. Germline V gives CDR1 GTSNPN, CDR2 SVGIG (reference sequence). The CDR3 has 15 amino acids.

The rearrangement joins TRBV10-1 to TRBJ2-3; 8 nucleotides match TRBD1. The CDR3 consists of 19 residues. J gave up 3 bases and V 0 bases, and 14 bases lay outside the gene matches. Germline CDR1 is WNHNN and CDR2 is SYGVQD (reference sequence). The CDR3 nucleotides read TGCGCCAGCAGTGAGTCGTGCAACGGACAGGGATGTGAGACAGATACGCAGTATTTT. Its protein is CASSESCNGQGCETDTQYF.

V is TRBV27 and J is TRBJ1-2; 11 nucleotides align to TRBD1. V gave up 7 bases and J gave up 5 bases; unmatched junction bases: 6. This CDR3 has 14 residues. Looked up from germline, CDR1 is MNHEY and CDR2 is SMNVEV (reference sequence). The CDR3 protein is CASTRTGGAYGYTF. CDR3 sequence (DNA): TGTGCCAGCACCCGGACAGGGGGCGCATATGGCTACACCTTC.